Below, 26 T cell receptor beta chains from the same sample are listed, as sequenced in a study of blood T cell repertoires in COVID-19. Assay: immunoSEQ multiplex PCR; the TCRdb copy retains only in-frame clones and omits some. This sample has 85,000 to 110,000 clones, with 87% found just once. Specimen: peripheral blood. The source is a man aged 50 to 59 in a cohort sampled during active COVID-19.

The chain is built from TRBV5-1 and TRBJ1-6; D might be TRBD1 (6 bases). Looked up from germline, CDR1 is SGHRS and CDR2 is YFSETQ. The CDR3 has 17 amino acids. The germline V and J ends were trimmed by 2 bases and 7 bases, with 19 bases remaining between them. CDR3: CASSLKAYRDGNSPLHF. The CDR3 region has the DNA TGCGCCAGCAGCTTAAAAGCGTACAGGGATGGGAATTCACCCCTCCACTTT.

The V call is TRBV11-3, the J call TRBJ1-1; D gene uncertain. The ends were cut back, 0 bases at V and 4 bases at J, with 6 bases in the middle. The CDR3 is 13 residues long. CDR1 and CDR2 (germline): SGHNT, YENEEA. The CDR3 is CASSLEESTEAFF. CDR3 sequence (DNA): TGTGCCAGCAGCTTAGAGGAGAGCACTGAAGCTTTCTTT.

This clone has just a few counts. The DNA of the CDR3 is TGTGCCAGCAGCCAGGGGTTAGCCAAAAACATTCAGTACTTC. This translates into CASSQGLAKNIQYF. The chain recombines TRBV7-2 with TRBJ2-4; a weak D match, TRBD1 (6 bases). There are 14 residues in the CDR3. CDR1 and CDR2 (germline): SGHTA, FQGNSA. Trimming removed 5 bases at V and 0 bases at J, with 8 bases between.

The gene calls are TRBV6-5 and TRBJ1-3, with D possibly matching TRBD1 (6 bases). The V end lost 2 bases, the J end lost 0 bases, and 8 bases lay between the germline ends. The CDR3 covers 15 residues. The germline gives CDR1 MNHEY, CDR2 SVGAGI. The CDR3 loop is CASSYQGHSGNTIYF. The CDR3 nucleotides read TGTGCCAGCAGTTACCAGGGACACTCTGGAAACACCATATATTTT.

The chain joins TRBV27 to TRBJ2-3; TRBD2 aligns across 8 bases. V was pared by 6 bases and J by 1 base, with 6 bases of the junction left unmatched. This CDR3 comprises 15 residues. CDR1 is MNHEY, CDR2 SMNVEV, per germline (reference sequence). In DNA, the CDR3 is TGTGCCAGCAGACCCGGGACTAGAGGCACAGATACGCAGTATTTT. This gives the protein CASRPGTRGTDTQYF.

The chain carries TRBV11-2 and TRBJ2-2; 7 positions agree with TRBD1. The V gene end was trimmed by 2 bases and the J gene end by 8 bases; junction bases not matched to a gene: 5. Germline CDR1 is SGHAT and CDR2 is FQNNGV. The CDR3 extends over 14 amino acids. CDR3 sequence: CASSLLGTAGELFF. CDR3 in DNA: TGTGCCAGCAGCTTACTTGGGACAGCTGGGGAGCTGTTTTTT.

This clone was counted a single time. The CDR3 spells CASSLLTKLRLAKPSYNEQFF. CDR3 sequence (DNA): TGTGCCAGCAGTTTACTTACTAAACTTCGACTAGCGAAGCCCTCCTACAATGAGCAGTTCTTC. The gene calls are TRBV27 and TRBJ2-1; 8 nucleotides agree with TRBD2. CDR1 MNHEY and CDR2 SMNVEV come from the germline V gene (reference sequence). V was clipped by 2 bases and J by 0 bases; unmatched bases: 18. The CDR3 loop spans 21 amino acids.

The J gene is TRBJ1-1, the V gene TRBV7-3; possible D gene TRBD1, 5 bases. Germline V gives CDR1 SGHTA, CDR2 FQGTGA. CDR3 length: 13 residues. The germline V and J ends were trimmed by 6 bases and 1 base, with 9 bases remaining between them. CDR3 sequence: CASRIQENTEAFF. The CDR3 coding sequence is TGTGCCAGCAGAATACAGGAGAACACTGAAGCTTTCTTT.

The DNA of the CDR3 is TGTGCCAGCAGCCCACTAGCGGGGGGGCAAGAGAATGAGCAGTTCTTC. This encodes CASSPLAGGQENEQFF. The gene calls are TRBV3-1 (or the pseudogene TRBV3-2) and TRBJ2-1; 13 nucleotides agree with TRBD2. The V gene's germline CDR1 is LGHDT and CDR2 YNNKEL (reference sequence). V shed 4 bases and J 7 bases; nucleotides not matched to a gene: 7. The CDR3 sequence is 16 residues long.

This clone was observed once. The CDR3 DNA is TGTGCCGGCGCATCAGGGGTGGAAGGCTACACCTTC. Amino acids: CAGASGVEGYTF. This sequence joins TRBV6-5 and TRBJ1-2; perhaps TRBD1 as D (6 bases). There are 12 residues in the CDR3. Germline V gene sequence: CDR1 MNHEY, CDR2 SVGAGI. V was trimmed by 11 bases and J by 8 bases, leaving 18 bases between them.

The J gene is TRBJ2-5, the V gene TRBV7-2; D not certain. The CDR3 runs 16 residues. Per germline, CDR1 SGHTA and CDR2 FQGNSA. V was shortened by 2 bases and J by 2 bases, with 15 bases between the two germline ends. CDR3 coding DNA: TGTGCCAGCAGCTTACAGGTCTCCCGAATACAAGAGACCCAGTACTTC. It is translated as CASSLQVSRIQETQYF. The variable domain in full, with the rest retrieved from reference TRBV7-2 and TRBJ2-5, is GAGVSQSPSNKVTEKGKDVELRCDPISGHTALYWYRQSLGQGLEFLIYFQGNSAPDKSGLPSDRFSAERTGGSVSTLTIQRTQQEDSAVYLCASSLQVSRIQETQYFGPGTRLLVL.

The chain combines TRBV9 with TRBJ2-3, with 7 bases matching TRBD2. The germline gives CDR1 SGDLS, CDR2 YYNGEE. Trimming took 4 bases from V and 3 from J; bases not matched to a gene: 11. CDR3 length equals 16 residues. Here the CDR3 DNA reads TGTGCCAGCAGCCCCCCCCAGCGGGGTAGGACAGATACGCAGTATTTT. Protein sequence: CASSPPQRGRTDTQYF. The full variable domain, with the rest looked up from reference TRBV9 and TRBJ2-3, is DSGVTQTPKHLITATGQRVTLRCSPRSGDLSVYWYQQSLDQGLQFLIQYYNGEERAKGNILERFSAQQFPDLHSELNLSSLELGDSALYFCASSPPQRGRTDTQYFGPGTRLTVL.

This clone showed up just once. This chain joins TRBV7-8 and TRBJ2-7, with 10 bases fitting TRBD1. The germline V gene has CDR1 SGHVS and CDR2 FQNEAQ. The CDR3 totals 17 residues. V was pared by 5 bases and J by 7 bases, with 17 bases of the junction left unmatched. DNA of the CDR3: TGTGCCAGCAGCCCCCTTCATAGGGGGACAGGGGTTCAAGAGCAGTACTTC. This encodes CASSPLHRGTGVQEQYF.

The chain recombines TRBV19 with TRBJ1-3; tentatively, D is TRBD1 (6 bases). In germline, CDR1 is LNHDA, CDR2 SQIVND (reference sequence). V was pared by 6 bases and J by 0 bases, with 12 bases between. This CDR3 spans 15 amino acids. The CDR3 DNA is TGTGCCAGTAGCCCCGACAGGCTCTCTGGAAACACCATATATTTT. Translating it yields CASSPDRLSGNTIYF.

The rearrangement links TRBV5-6 to TRBJ1-3, with 8 bases that match TRBD1. This CDR3 contains 14 residues. Germline V gives CDR1 SGHDT, CDR2 YYEEEE. The ends lost 3 bases at V and 2 bases at J; junction bases unmatched: 1. The CDR3 DNA sequence: TGTGCCAGCAGCTCGACAGGGGCTGGAAACACCATATATTTT. Encoded protein: CASSSTGAGNTIYF.

CDR3: CASSLGPGGNSPLHF. As DNA, the CDR3 is TGCGCCAGCAGCCTGGGTCCCGGGGGGAATTCACCCCTCCACTTT. The V gene is TRBV5-1, the J gene TRBJ1-6; perhaps TRBD1 as D (5 bases). This CDR3 is built from 15 residues. V was pared by 4 bases and J by 7 bases, with 15 bases between. Germline CDR1 reads SGHRS; CDR2 reads YFSETQ.

The chain employs TRBV3-1 (or the pseudogene TRBV3-2) and TRBJ2-7; 11 bases map to TRBD1. This CDR3 spans 15 amino acids. Germline V gene data show CDR1 as LGHDT and CDR2 as YNNKEL (reference sequence). The V segment lost 4 bases and the J segment 3 bases; nucleotides outside the gene matches: 5. The CDR3 protein is CASSRGQGAFYEQYF. As DNA, the CDR3 is TGTGCCAGCAGCCGCGGACAGGGGGCATTCTACGAGCAGTACTTC.

This chain joins TRBV5-4 and TRBJ1-2; D might be TRBD1 (5 bases). The V end lost 0 bases, the J end lost 4 bases, and 16 bases lay between the germline ends. The CDR3 spans 16 residues. Germline CDR1 SGHNT, CDR2 YYREEE (reference sequence). The chain's CDR3 is CASSLAGGMLVYGYTF. The CDR3 region has the DNA TGTGCCAGCAGCTTGGCCGGGGGGATGTTAGTCTATGGCTACACCTTC.

The chain uses TRBV28 and TRBJ2-3; 10 bases are shared with TRBD2. V dropped 5 bases and J dropped 4; count of bases not matched to a gene: 6. Germline CDR1 MDHEN, CDR2 SYDVKM. The CDR3 is 15 amino acids. Here the CDR3 reads CASSQLAGNADTQYF. In DNA form, the CDR3 reads TGTGCCAGCAGTCAACTAGCGGGGAACGCAGATACGCAGTATTTT.

V usage is TRBV7-9 and J usage is TRBJ2-7; D perhaps matches TRBD1 (6 bases). This CDR3 comprises 13 residues. Germline values: CDR1 SEHNR, CDR2 FQNEAQ (reference sequence). V lost 4 bases and J lost 4, with 11 bases in between. The CDR3 protein is CASSSLDRYEQYF. The CDR3 region has the DNA TGTGCCAGCAGCTCCCTGGACAGATACGAGCAGTACTTC.

J is TRBJ2-2 and V is TRBV2; TRBD2 might be the D (6 bases). Per the germline V gene, CDR1 is SNHLY and CDR2 is FYNNEI. The germline V and J ends were trimmed by 6 bases and 1 base, with 12 bases remaining between them. The CDR3 contains 15 residues. CDR3 region: CASRAGSVNTGELFF. The CDR3 DNA reads as TGTGCCAGCAGAGCCGGGAGCGTGAACACCGGGGAGCTGTTTTTT.

This sequence joins TRBV2 and TRBJ2-3; D remains unclear. This CDR3 is built from 14 residues. The V end was cut by 6 bases, the J end by 0 bases, with 10 bases between. The germline V gene encodes CDR1 SNHLY and CDR2 FYNNEI. The CDR3 nucleotides are TGTGCCAGCAGCCCCACCACTAGCACAGATACGCAGTATTTT. Protein: CASSPTTSTDTQYF.

In its sample, this clone was seen once. V usage is TRBV10-3 and J usage is TRBJ2-5; TRBD1 matches 9 bases. The CDR3 has 13 residues. V lost 6 bases to trimming and J lost 5 bases; unmatched junction nucleotides: 4. Germline V CDR1 and CDR2: ENHRY, SYGVKD. In nucleotides, the CDR3 is TGTGCCATCAGGGACAGGGGCTGGGAGACCCAGTACTTC. It specifies CAIRDRGWETQYF.

The chain joins TRBV19 to TRBJ1-3, with a tentative D call TRBD1 (6 bases). V lost 5 bases and J 4 bases, leaving 12 bases between the germline ends. CDR3 size: 14 residues. The germline CDR1 and CDR2 sequences are LNHDA and SQIVND (reference sequence). The CDR3 here is CASSAIDRGNTIYF. Written as DNA, the CDR3 is TGTGCCAGTAGTGCCATAGACAGGGGAAACACCATATATTTT.

The rearrangement joins TRBV2 to TRBJ1-5; tentative D call: TRBD1 (5 bases). The CDR3 runs to 13 residues. V dropped 4 bases and J dropped 5 bases, with 9 bases sitting between them. The germline CDR1 and CDR2 sequences are SNHLY and FYNNEI. The CDR3 protein is CASSGQMDQPQHF. The CDR3 DNA reads TGTGCCAGCAGTGGACAGATGGATCAGCCCCAGCATTTT. The variable domain in full, with the rest retrieved from reference TRBV2 and TRBJ1-5, is EPEVTQTPSHQVTQMGQEVILRCVPISNHLYFYWYRQILGQKVEFLVSFYNNEISEKSEIFDDQFSVERPDGSNFTLKIRSTKLEDSAMYFCASSGQMDQPQHFGDGTRLSIL.

This sequence joins TRBV6-5 and TRBJ2-7; D might be TRBD2 (5 bases). The germline V gene has CDR1 MNHEY and CDR2 SVGAGI. The CDR3 totals 16 residues. The V end was cut by 0 bases, the J end by 6 bases, with 18 bases between. In DNA, the CDR3 is TGTGCCAGCAGTTACTCTCTATCGACCGGGGTAGGCGAGCAGTACTTC. Translating it yields CASSYSLSTGVGEQYF.